These 22 T cell receptor beta chains came from one sample sequenced in a study of shared clonotypes between healthy human individuals. Sequencing used immunoSEQ multiplex PCR; TCRdb keeps in-frame clones, though not all of them. The sample lists some 2.3 million clones; more than 80% were seen once. Sequencing was done on a sample of naive CD4+ T cells from PBMCs. This sample's subset: CD45RA+ positively selected. The receptors come from a man younger than 30 in good health. Some clones in this sample may be carry-over from other donors' samples.

The chain employs TRBV2 and TRBJ2-1; a weak D match, TRBD1 (7 bases). The CDR3 sequence is 13 residues long. Germline CDR1 reads SNHLY; CDR2 reads FYNNEI. V gave up 4 bases and J gave up 8 bases, with 12 bases separating them. CDR3 sequence reads: CASSAQGGYEQFF. The CDR3 region has the DNA TGTGCCAGCAGTGCCCAGGGGGGCTATGAGCAGTTCTTC.

The V gene is TRBV10-3, the J gene TRBJ1-1; 7 nucleotides align to TRBD1. Losses at the gene ends were 6 bases for V and 2 bases for J; bases not matched to a gene: 9. Germline CDR1 reads ENHRY; CDR2 reads SYGVKD. The CDR3 totals 15 residues. For the CDR3, the DNA is TGTGCCATCAGAGGAAGGGACAGCTTTAACACTGAAGCTTTCTTT. This encodes CAIRGRDSFNTEAFF.

V and J are TRBV5-6 and TRBJ1-1, with TRBD1 as a possible D gene (5 bases). The CDR3 is made up of 16 amino acids. Germline CDR1 reads SGHDT; CDR2 reads YYEEEE. The V and J ends lost 5 bases and 0 bases respectively, with 17 bases between them. CDR3 protein: CASRLSSGTMNTEAFF. Written as DNA, the CDR3 is TGTGCCAGCAGACTGAGCTCCGGGACCATGAACACTGAAGCTTTCTTT.

The chain has TRBV15 and TRBJ2-2; D not certain. Trimming pared 2 bases from V and 6 bases from J, leaving 7 bases between. The CDR3 loop spans 13 amino acids. CDR1 is LNHNV, CDR2 YYDKDF, per germline (reference sequence). Here the CDR3 reads CATSRPRSGELFF. The CDR3 coding sequence is TGTGCCACCAGCAGACCCCGGTCCGGGGAGCTGTTTTTT. Using reference TRBV15 and TRBJ2-2 for the parts outside the CDR3, the full variable domain is DAMVIQNPRYQVTQFGKPVTLSCSQTLNHNVMYWYQQKSSQAPKLLFHYYDKDFNNEADTPDNFQSRRPNTSFCFLDIRSPGLGDTAMYLCATSRPRSGELFFGEGSRLTVL.

For this clone: This specimen includes other DNA sequences encoding the same CDR3. The rearrangement joins TRBV30 to TRBJ1-5; D call uncertain. The length of the CDR3 is 13 residues. The ends were cut back, 0 bases at V and 6 bases at J, with 9 bases in the middle. Germline V gives CDR1 GTSNPN, CDR2 SVGIG (reference sequence). Here the CDR3 reads CAWSVLSGQPQHF. The CDR3, as DNA: TGTGCCTGGAGTGTACTGAGTGGTCAGCCCCAGCATTTT.

V and J are TRBV6-6 and TRBJ2-2; 9 bases line up with TRBD1. This CDR3 is built from 14 residues. Per the germline V gene, CDR1 is MNHNY and CDR2 is SVGAGI (reference sequence). J gave up 8 bases and V 7 bases, and 8 bases lay outside the gene matches. CDR3 DNA sequence: TGTGCCAGCATAGAAGGACAGGGGAGGGGGGAGCTGTTTTTT. This translates into CASIEGQGRGELFF.

Here the CDR3 reads CASSWAPDEQYF. The CDR3 coding sequence is TGTGCCAGCAGCTGGGCCCCGGACGAGCAGTACTTC. The rearrangement joins TRBV5-6 to TRBJ2-7; D remains ambiguous. Germline V gene lookup returns CDR1 SGHDT and CDR2 YYEEEE. V was shortened by 3 bases and J by 5 bases, with 9 bases between the two germline ends. The CDR3 sequence is 12 residues long. The whole variable domain, remainder taken from reference TRBV5-6 and TRBJ2-7, is DAGVTQSPTHLIKTRGQQVTLRCSPKSGHDTVSWYQQALGQGPQFIFQYYEEEERQRGNFPDRFSGHQFPNYSSELNVNALLLGDSALYLCASSWAPDEQYFGPGTRLTVT.

The chain combines TRBV28 with TRBJ1-2, with D perhaps matching TRBD1 (5 bases). Deletions cut 6 bases from V and 4 bases from J, with 15 bases between. Germline V gene lookup returns CDR1 MDHEN and CDR2 SYDVKM. The CDR3 runs to 14 residues. CDR3 region: CASSNRLGAYGYTF. CDR3 nucleotide sequence: TGTGCCAGCAGCAACAGACTTGGGGCCTATGGCTACACCTTC.

The chain has TRBV4-3 and TRBJ2-3; 9 bases are a match to TRBD2. J lost 0 bases, V lost 0 bases, and 4 bases had no gene match. The CDR3 loop spans 17 amino acids. Germline CDR1 is LGHNA and CDR2 is YSLEER. The CDR3 spells CASSQDSAGGSTDTQYF. Written as DNA, the CDR3 is TGCGCCAGCAGCCAAGATTCGGCGGGAGGGAGCACAGATACGCAGTATTTT.

This clone was counted a single time. The genes are TRBV18 and TRBJ2-5; 12 bases fit TRBD2. CDR1 is KGHSH, CDR2 LQKENI, per germline. The CDR3 sequence is 18 residues long. V shed 2 bases and J 2 bases; nucleotides not matched to a gene: 9. The CDR3 DNA reads as TGTGCCAGCTCACCAAGGTCTAGCGGGAGGGCTCCGCAAGAGACCCAGTACTTC. Its protein is CASSPRSSGRAPQETQYF.

Notes on this clone: At the DNA level, this CDR3 is encoded by other sequences in the same sample as well. The V call is TRBV5-1, the J call TRBJ2-7; weak D call: TRBD2 (5 bases). V lost 0 bases and J 6 bases, leaving 10 bases between the germline ends. Germline-derived CDR1 and CDR2 are SGHRS and YFSETQ. This CDR3 is built from 13 residues. CDR3 loop: CASSLVPGSEQYF. The CDR3 bases are TGCGCCAGCAGCTTGGTACCGGGGAGCGAGCAGTACTTC. The variable domain in full, completed from reference TRBV5-1 and TRBJ2-7, reads KAGVTQTPRYLIKTRGQQVTLSCSPISGHRSVSWYQQTPGQGLQFLFEYFSETQRNKGNFPGRFSGRQFSNSRSEMNVSTLELGDSALYLCASSLVPGSEQYFGPGTRLTVT.

The chain employs TRBV18 and TRBJ2-3; D call uncertain. The CDR3 extends over 13 amino acids. CDR1 is KGHSH and CDR2 is LQKENI in the germline V gene. V lost 7 bases and J lost 0, with 8 bases in between. The CDR3 DNA reads as TGTGCCAGCTGCCTCGTGAGCACAGATACGCAGTATTTT. This translates into CASCLVSTDTQYF.

V usage is TRBV5-1 and J usage is TRBJ1-5; D gene uncertain. V was cut by 0 bases and J by 0 bases, with 10 bases left in between. The CDR3 runs to 16 residues. The germline gives CDR1 SGHRS, CDR2 YFSETQ. CDR3 in amino acids: CASSLGPRHSNQPQHF. The CDR3 coding sequence is TGCGCCAGCAGCTTGGGCCCGAGACATAGCAATCAGCCCCAGCATTTT.

The chain uses TRBV4-1 and TRBJ2-7, with 14 bases that match TRBD2. V lost 4 bases, J lost 7 bases, and 9 bases stayed unmatched. Germline values: CDR1 MGHRA, CDR2 YSYEKL. This CDR3 spans 16 amino acids. In nucleotides, the CDR3 is TGCGCCAGCAGCCGTTCCGGGACTAGCGGGAGCGAGGAGCAGTACTTC. It encodes CASSRSGTSGSEEQYF.

The rearrangement links TRBV5-4 to TRBJ1-2; D is undetermined. The CDR3 runs to 12 residues. CDR1 is SGHNT and CDR2 is YYREEE in the germline V gene (reference sequence). Deletions cut 9 bases from V and 0 bases from J, with 9 bases between. The chain's CDR3 is CATRTANYGYTF. The CDR3, as DNA: TGTGCCACCCGGACGGCTAACTATGGCTACACCTTC. The whole variable domain, remainder taken from reference TRBV5-4 and TRBJ1-2, is ETGVTQSPTHLIKTRGQQVTLRCSSQSGHNTVSWYQQALGQGPQFIFQYYREEENGRGNFPPRFSGLQFPNYSSELNVNALELDDSALYLCATRTANYGYTFGSGTRLTVV.

This sequence joins TRBV28 and TRBJ2-1; D is unresolved. This CDR3 comprises 11 residues. Germline lookup yields CDR1 MDHEN and CDR2 SYDVKM. Between the trimmed V and J ends, which lost 10 bases and 7 bases, there was a span of 11 bases. CDR3 DNA sequence: TGTGCCATCAATAAAATTAATGAGCAGTTCTTC. This translates into CAINKINEQFF.

Concerning this clone: Other DNA sequences within the sample encode an identical CDR3. The gene calls are TRBV5-4 and TRBJ1-1, with 7 bases matching TRBD1. This CDR3 has 15 amino acids. V dropped 1 base and J dropped 0; count of bases not matched to a gene: 3. Germline CDR1 SGHNT, CDR2 YYREEE (reference sequence). CDR3 sequence: CASSLRQGMNTEAFF. The CDR3 coding sequence is TGTGCCAGCAGCTTGAGACAGGGAATGAACACTGAAGCTTTCTTT.

J is TRBJ1-3 and V is TRBV6-1; TRBD1 matches 9 bases. The V gene's germline CDR1 is MNHNS and CDR2 SASEGT. CDR3 size: 15 residues. V lost 6 bases to trimming and J lost 3 bases; unmatched junction nucleotides: 6. CDR3 loop: CASSPQGAGGNTIYF. The DNA of the CDR3 is TGTGCCAGCAGCCCACAGGGGGCTGGTGGAAACACCATATATTTT.

The chain employs TRBV25-1 and TRBJ1-4, with D tentatively TRBD1 (5 bases). V was shortened by 6 bases and J by 7 bases, with 18 bases between the two germline ends. The CDR3 is made up of 15 amino acids. Germline V gene data show CDR1 as MGHDK and CDR2 as SYGVNS. Here the CDR3 reads CASSRRGARAEKLFF. Here the CDR3 DNA reads TGTGCCAGCAGCCGCCGCGGGGCTAGGGCTGAAAAACTGTTTTTT.

The CDR3 DNA is TGCAGCGTTGATTTGGCGGGGAAGACCGGGGAGCTGTTTTTT. This gives the protein CSVDLAGKTGELFF. The rearrangement uses TRBV29-1 and TRBJ2-2; weak D call: TRBD2 (6 bases). V lost 3 bases, J lost 5 bases, and 13 bases lay in between. From germline, CDR1 is SQVTM and CDR2 ANQGSEA. CDR3 length: 14 amino acids.

Concerning this clone: Other DNA sequences of this sample code for an identical CDR3. This sequence joins TRBV5-1 and TRBJ2-7, with TRBD2 matching 12 bases. The V and J ends lost 4 bases and 0 bases, in that order; junction bases with no gene match: 2. Germline assignment: CDR1 SGHRS and CDR2 YFSETQ. The CDR3 is made up of 15 amino acids. The CDR3 is CASSPTSGSSYEQYF. In DNA form, the CDR3 reads TGCGCCAGCAGCCCGACTAGCGGGAGCTCCTACGAGCAGTACTTC.

This clone was detected a few times. The chain combines TRBV28 with TRBJ1-1; D not certain. Germline CDR1 MDHEN, CDR2 SYDVKM. V was cut by 3 bases and J by 7 bases, with 12 bases left in between. The CDR3 totals 13 residues. The CDR3 loop is CASSLYREGEAFF. For the CDR3, the DNA is TGTGCCAGCAGTTTGTATCGGGAGGGTGAAGCTTTCTTT.